This is a list of T cell receptor beta chains from one sample in a study of blood T cell repertoires in COVID-19. Profiled with immunoSEQ multiplex PCR; TCRdb holds only in-frame clones, not every one. The sample lists around 460,000 clones, about 87% seen once, with 0.65% to 1% in the top ten. The specimen sequenced was peripheral blood. These TCRs come from a man between 18 and 35 years old with COVID-19, enrolled during active disease. The CDR3 runs from the conserved cysteine through the conserved F or W. Each record gives: CDR3 DNA, CDR3 protein, D gene, J gene, clone size, V gene, CDR3 length. D genes are given only for firm matches. Size values are once, few and many counts, or a class for expanded clones, and some rows have none.

DNA: TGTGCCAGCAGCTCGCCGACAGAAGACTCCTACAATGAGCAGTTCTTC
CDR3: CASSSPTEDSYNEQFF
D: -
J: TRBJ2-1
size: -
V: TRBV7-9
length: 16

DNA: TGTGCCAGCAGCTCCCCCCGGGACATCCTAAACACCATATATTTT
CDR3: CASSSPRDILNTIYF
D: -
J: TRBJ1-3
size: -
V: TRBV7-9
length: 15

DNA: TGCAGTGCTAGTATGGGCTGGGGGCCGGGACAAGAGACCCAGTACTTC
CDR3: CSASMGWGPGQETQYF
D: -
J: TRBJ2-5
size: -
V: TRBV20-1
length: 16

DNA: TGCGCCAGCAGCTTACTAGCGGACCGCGAAGTAGATACGCAGTATTTT
CDR3: CASSLLADREVDTQYF
D: TRBD2
J: TRBJ2-3
size: -
V: TRBV5-1
length: 16

DNA: TGTGCCAGCAGTGACGGGCGGGGCAGCTACAATGAGCAGTTCTTC
CDR3: CASSDGRGSYNEQFF
D: -
J: TRBJ2-1
size: -
V: TRBV6-4
length: 15

DNA: TGCGCCAGCAGCTCCGGAGGGCCGCCAGATACGCAGTATTTT
CDR3: CASSSGGPPDTQYF
D: -
J: TRBJ2-3
size: -
V: TRBV5-1
length: 14

DNA: TGTGCCAGCAGAATTACATCGGGAGGGCAGGGGGGCTACACCTTC
CDR3: CASRITSGGQGGYTF
D: -
J: TRBJ1-2
size: -
V: TRBV28
length: 15

DNA: TGTGCCAGCAGCTTAGCGGGAGGGTACAATGAGCAGTTCTTC
CDR3: CASSLAGGYNEQFF
D: TRBD2
J: TRBJ2-1
size: -
V: TRBV7-6
length: 14

DNA: TGTGCCAGCTCACCAAACAGTGGAACCTCTTACGAGCAGTACTTC
CDR3: CASSPNSGTSYEQYF
D: -
J: TRBJ2-7
size: -
V: TRBV18
length: 15

DNA: TGTGCCAGCAGCCAAGAGGCAGGGCTTCGACAAGAGACCCAGTACTTC
CDR3: CASSQEAGLRQETQYF
D: -
J: TRBJ2-5
size: -
V: TRBV4-2
length: 16

DNA: TGCAGTGCTAGTAGATACCCACCGGGACAAAATAATTCACCCCTCCACTTT
CDR3: CSASRYPPGQNNSPLHF
D: -
J: TRBJ1-6
size: -
V: TRBV20-1
length: 17

DNA: TGTGCCAGCAGTTCCCCACAGGGTCAGCCCCAGCATTTT
CDR3: CASSSPQGQPQHF
D: -
J: TRBJ1-5
size: -
V: TRBV6-5
length: 13

DNA: TGTGCCAGCAGTTTAAGTTCCCGGGACAGGGGGCTAGGTGGGGCCAACGTCCTGACTTTC
CDR3: CASSLSSRDRGLGGANVLTF
D: TRBD1
J: TRBJ2-6
size: once
V: TRBV27
length: 20

DNA: TGTGCCAGCAGCTACAGACCGGGACAGGGCGAGCAGTACTTC
CDR3: CASSYRPGQGEQYF
D: TRBD1
J: TRBJ2-7
size: -
V: TRBV3-1/TRBV3-2
length: 14

DNA: TGTGCCAGCAGTTACGCAGGGGGCTCCTACAATGAGCAGTTCTTC
CDR3: CASSYAGGSYNEQFF
D: TRBD1
J: TRBJ2-1
size: -
V: TRBV6-2/TRBV6-3
length: 15

DNA: TGTGCGAGCCGGACAGGGGGCTACAATGAGCAGTTCTTC
CDR3: CASRTGGYNEQFF
D: TRBD1
J: TRBJ2-1
size: -
V: TRBV27
length: 13

DNA: TGTGCCAGCTCACCCCAGGGCGATCAGCCCCAGCATTTT
CDR3: CASSPQGDQPQHF
D: -
J: TRBJ1-5
size: few
V: TRBV18
length: 13

DNA: TGTGCCAGCAGCTGGACGACTAGCGGGAGTCCGTACTTC
CDR3: CASSWTTSGSPYF
D: TRBD2
J: TRBJ2-7
size: -
V: TRBV11-3
length: 13

DNA: TGTGCCAGCAGCTTAGTGAGCTCCTACGAGCAGTACTTC
CDR3: CASSLVSSYEQYF
D: -
J: TRBJ2-7
size: -
V: TRBV7-8
length: 13

DNA: TGTGCCAGCAGCTTAGGACTAGCGGGGGCCGGGGAGCTGTTTTTT
CDR3: CASSLGLAGAGELFF
D: TRBD2
J: TRBJ2-2
size: -
V: TRBV7-7
length: 15

DNA: TGTGCCAGCAGCTTAGAAACGGGAGCGGGGAACAATGAGCAGTTCTTC
CDR3: CASSLETGAGNNEQFF
D: TRBD2
J: TRBJ2-1
size: -
V: TRBV7-9
length: 16

DNA: TGTGCCAGCAGCTTATCCAGGACAGGGGCCACCGCTAACTATGGCTACACCTTC
CDR3: CASSLSRTGATANYGYTF
D: TRBD1
J: TRBJ1-2
size: -
V: TRBV7-8
length: 18

DNA: TGTGCCAGCAGGCGGCGAGGAGCGGGAACCTACGAGCAGTACTTC
CDR3: CASRRRGAGTYEQYF
D: TRBD2
J: TRBJ2-7
size: -
V: TRBV6-5
length: 15

DNA: TGTGCCAGCAGCTTAGCAGGGGGCTACGAGCAGTACTTC
CDR3: CASSLAGGYEQYF
D: -
J: TRBJ2-7
size: -
V: TRBV7-9
length: 13

DNA: TGTGCCATCAGTGCCTACAGGGTGATGGACAATGAGCAGTTCTTC
CDR3: CAISAYRVMDNEQFF
D: -
J: TRBJ2-1
size: -
V: TRBV10-3
length: 15

DNA: TGTGCCAGCAGGCAAGCGTACGAGCAGTACTTC
CDR3: CASRQAYEQYF
D: -
J: TRBJ2-7
size: -
V: TRBV2
length: 11

DNA: TGTGCCAGCAGCACCCTAGCGGGAGGGGGGGGTGAGCAGTTCTTC
CDR3: CASSTLAGGGGEQFF
D: TRBD2
J: TRBJ2-1
size: -
V: TRBV2
length: 15

DNA: TGTGCCAGCAGTCTCTCCTCTCTAGTTCGCACTGAAGCTTTCTTT
CDR3: CASSLSSLVRTEAFF
D: -
J: TRBJ1-1
size: -
V: TRBV27
length: 15

DNA: TGTGCCAGTAGTATAGTTAACGAGCAGTACTTC
CDR3: CASSIVNEQYF
D: -
J: TRBJ2-7
size: -
V: TRBV19
length: 11

DNA: TGTGCCAGCAGCTTCTCTAGCGGGAGGGCCGGGAATGAGCAGTTCTTC
CDR3: CASSFSSGRAGNEQFF
D: TRBD2
J: TRBJ2-1
size: -
V: TRBV5-4
length: 16

DNA: TGCGCCAGCAGCTTGGTTCAGCGGTACAATGAGCAGTTCTTC
CDR3: CASSLVQRYNEQFF
D: -
J: TRBJ2-1
size: -
V: TRBV5-1
length: 14

DNA: TGTGCCAGTAGCTCAGGGTTGAACACTGAAGCTTTCTTT
CDR3: CASSSGLNTEAFF
D: -
J: TRBJ1-1
size: once
V: TRBV19
length: 13

DNA: TGTGCCAGCAGCCCAGGACAGGGGCGCAACGAGCAGTACTTC
CDR3: CASSPGQGRNEQYF
D: TRBD1
J: TRBJ2-7
size: -
V: TRBV7-3
length: 14

DNA: TGTGCCAGCAGCAAAGGGGCCGGGACAGATAGCAATCAGCCCCAGCATTTT
CDR3: CASSKGAGTDSNQPQHF
D: TRBD1
J: TRBJ1-5
size: once
V: TRBV3-1/TRBV3-2
length: 17

DNA: TGTGCCAGCATCCCCGGGTTTGACACCGGGGAGCTGTTTTTT
CDR3: CASIPGFDTGELFF
D: -
J: TRBJ2-2
size: few
V: TRBV28
length: 14

DNA: TGTGCCAGCAGCTTTGGGGGGGCCTGGGATACGCAGTATTTT
CDR3: CASSFGGAWDTQYF
D: -
J: TRBJ2-3
size: -
V: TRBV7-8
length: 14

DNA: TGTGCCAGTAGTTCCCCGGGACACCACAATGAGCAGTTCTTC
CDR3: CASSSPGHHNEQFF
D: -
J: TRBJ2-1
size: -
V: TRBV19
length: 14

DNA: TGCGCCAGCAGCACGACTAGCGGGGCGCCACTGGGTAGAGAGCAGTTCTTC
CDR3: CASSTTSGAPLGREQFF
D: TRBD2
J: TRBJ2-1
size: -
V: TRBV5-1
length: 17

DNA: TGCGCCAGCAGCCCCGGGGTAGCGCTGTACAATGAGCAGTTCTTC
CDR3: CASSPGVALYNEQFF
D: -
J: TRBJ2-1
size: -
V: TRBV5-1
length: 15

DNA: TGTGCCAGAGGGACTGCCAACACCGGGGAGCTGTTTTTT
CDR3: CARGTANTGELFF
D: -
J: TRBJ2-2
size: -
V: TRBV2
length: 13

DNA: TGCGCCAGCAGGGGAGGACAGGGAAGCACAGATACGCAGTATTTT
CDR3: CASRGGQGSTDTQYF
D: TRBD1
J: TRBJ2-3
size: -
V: TRBV5-1
length: 15

DNA: TGTGCCAGCTCACCACTCGGCGCCAGGGGGCGGACAGATACGCAGTATTTT
CDR3: CASSPLGARGRTDTQYF
D: TRBD1
J: TRBJ2-3
size: -
V: TRBV18
length: 17

DNA: TGTGCCAGCAGCTTAGATTCCGGACAGTACTCAGATACGCAGTATTTT
CDR3: CASSLDSGQYSDTQYF
D: -
J: TRBJ2-3
size: -
V: TRBV13
length: 16

DNA: TGTGCCAGCAGCCAAGCAGGGAGGTCTGGAAACACCATATATTTT
CDR3: CASSQAGRSGNTIYF
D: -
J: TRBJ1-3
size: -
V: TRBV3-1/TRBV3-2
length: 15

DNA: TGTGCCAGCAGCCAACTAAGGGGGCCCCAGCATTTT
CDR3: CASSQLRGPQHF
D: -
J: TRBJ1-5
size: -
V: TRBV3-1/TRBV3-2
length: 12

DNA: TGTGCCAGCAGCCAAGGCAGCGGGGGGGCGATAGATACGCAGTATTTT
CDR3: CASSQGSGGAIDTQYF
D: TRBD2
J: TRBJ2-3
size: -
V: TRBV11-2
length: 16

DNA: TGTGCCAGCAGGGGGACAGGGCCGGGAGAGCAGTACTTC
CDR3: CASRGTGPGEQYF
D: TRBD1
J: TRBJ2-7
size: -
V: TRBV2
length: 13

DNA: TGTGCCAGCAGTTACGGGGGGTGGGCTAACTATGGCTACACCTTC
CDR3: CASSYGGWANYGYTF
D: -
J: TRBJ1-2
size: -
V: TRBV6-5
length: 15

DNA: TGCGCCAGCAGCCTACCGGGACAGGGAGGCACTGAAGCTTTCTTT
CDR3: CASSLPGQGGTEAFF
D: TRBD1
J: TRBJ1-1
size: -
V: TRBV5-1
length: 15

DNA: TGTGCCAGCGCACTAGCGGTCACCTACGAGCAGTACTTC
CDR3: CASALAVTYEQYF
D: TRBD2
J: TRBJ2-7
size: -
V: TRBV14
length: 13

DNA: TGCGCCAGCAGCCAAGCTACAGGGAAAGAAAAACTGTTTTTT
CDR3: CASSQATGKEKLFF
D: -
J: TRBJ1-4
size: once
V: TRBV4-1
length: 14

DNA: TGTGCCAGCAGCGTAGGAGGCAGTGGCGAGCAGTACTTC
CDR3: CASSVGGSGEQYF
D: -
J: TRBJ2-7
size: -
V: TRBV9
length: 13

DNA: TGTGCCAGCAGCTTGGGACAGGGGATTGTCGGCACAGATACGCAGTATTTT
CDR3: CASSLGQGIVGTDTQYF
D: TRBD1
J: TRBJ2-3
size: -
V: TRBV7-9
length: 17

DNA: TGTGCCAGCTCACCGTTGACTAGCGGTTACAATGAGCAGTTCTTC
CDR3: CASSPLTSGYNEQFF
D: TRBD2
J: TRBJ2-1
size: -
V: TRBV18
length: 15